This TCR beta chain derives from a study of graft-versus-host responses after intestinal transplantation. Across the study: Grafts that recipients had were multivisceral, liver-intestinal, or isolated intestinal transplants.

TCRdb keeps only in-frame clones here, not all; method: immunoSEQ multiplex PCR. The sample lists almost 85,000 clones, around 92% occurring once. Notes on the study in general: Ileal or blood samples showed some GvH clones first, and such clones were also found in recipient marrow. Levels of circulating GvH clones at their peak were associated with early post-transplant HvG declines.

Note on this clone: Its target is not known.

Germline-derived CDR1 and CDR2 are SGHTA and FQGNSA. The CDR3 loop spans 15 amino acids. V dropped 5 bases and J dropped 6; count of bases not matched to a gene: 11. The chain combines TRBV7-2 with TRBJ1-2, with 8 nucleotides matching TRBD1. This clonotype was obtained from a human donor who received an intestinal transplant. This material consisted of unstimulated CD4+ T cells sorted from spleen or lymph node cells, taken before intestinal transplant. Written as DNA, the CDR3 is TGTGCCAGCAGCGTCCGCGGACAGGGCGCGAATGGCTACACCTTC. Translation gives CASSVRGQGANGYTF. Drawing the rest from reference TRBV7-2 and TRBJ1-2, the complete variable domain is GAGVSQSPSNKVTEKGKDVELRCDPISGHTALYWYRQSLGQGLEFLIYFQGNSAPDKSGLPSDRFSAERTGGSVSTLTIQRTQQEDSAVYLCASSVRGQGANGYTFGSGTRLTVV.